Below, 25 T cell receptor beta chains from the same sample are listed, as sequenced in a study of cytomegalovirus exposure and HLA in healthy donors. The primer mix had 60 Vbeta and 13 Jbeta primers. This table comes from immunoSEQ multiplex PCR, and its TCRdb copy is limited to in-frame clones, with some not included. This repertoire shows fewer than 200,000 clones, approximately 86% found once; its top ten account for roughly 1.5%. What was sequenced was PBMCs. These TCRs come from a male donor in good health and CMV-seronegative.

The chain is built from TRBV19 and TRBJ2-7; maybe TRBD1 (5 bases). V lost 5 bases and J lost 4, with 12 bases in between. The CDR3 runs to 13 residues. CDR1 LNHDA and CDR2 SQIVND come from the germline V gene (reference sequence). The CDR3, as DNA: TGTGCCAGTAGTGTAACAGGAGTTTACGAGCAGTACTTC. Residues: CASSVTGVYEQYF.

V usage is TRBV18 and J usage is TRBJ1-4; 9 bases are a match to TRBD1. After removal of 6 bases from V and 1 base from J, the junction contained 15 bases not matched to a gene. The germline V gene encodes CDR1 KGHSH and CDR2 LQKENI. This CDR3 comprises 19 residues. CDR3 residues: CASSANPLQGAVTNEKLFF. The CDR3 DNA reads TGTGCCAGCTCGGCGAATCCCTTACAGGGGGCAGTAACTAATGAAAAACTGTTTTTT. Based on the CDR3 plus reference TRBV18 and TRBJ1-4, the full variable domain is NAGVMQNPRHLVRRRGQEARLRCSPMKGHSHVYWYRQLPEEGLKFMVYLQKENIIDESGMPKERFSAEFPKEGPSILRIQQVVRGDSAAYFCASSANPLQGAVTNEKLFFGSGTQLSVL.

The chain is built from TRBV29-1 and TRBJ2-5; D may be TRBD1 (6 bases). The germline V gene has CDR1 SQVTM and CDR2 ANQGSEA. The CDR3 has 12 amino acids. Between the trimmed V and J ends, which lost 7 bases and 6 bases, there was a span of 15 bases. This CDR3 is CSGTGIEKTQYF. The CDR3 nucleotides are TGCAGCGGCACAGGGATCGAGAAGACCCAGTACTTC.

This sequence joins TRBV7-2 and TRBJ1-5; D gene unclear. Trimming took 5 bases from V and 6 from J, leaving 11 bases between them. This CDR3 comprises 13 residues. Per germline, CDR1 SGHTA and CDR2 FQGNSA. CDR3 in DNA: TGTGCCAGCAGCCCACGAGGCGGTCAGCCCCAGCATTTT. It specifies CASSPRGGQPQHF. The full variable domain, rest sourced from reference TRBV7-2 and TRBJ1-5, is GAGVSQSPSNKVTEKGKDVELRCDPISGHTALYWYRQSLGQGLEFLIYFQGNSAPDKSGLPSDRFSAERTGGSVSTLTIQRTQQEDSAVYLCASSPRGGQPQHFGDGTRLSIL.

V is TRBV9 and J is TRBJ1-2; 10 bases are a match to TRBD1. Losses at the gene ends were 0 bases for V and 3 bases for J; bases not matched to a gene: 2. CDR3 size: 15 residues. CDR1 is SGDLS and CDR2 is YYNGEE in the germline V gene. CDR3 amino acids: CASSVGTGGDYGYTF. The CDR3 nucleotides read TGTGCCAGCAGCGTAGGGACAGGGGGGGACTATGGCTACACCTTC.

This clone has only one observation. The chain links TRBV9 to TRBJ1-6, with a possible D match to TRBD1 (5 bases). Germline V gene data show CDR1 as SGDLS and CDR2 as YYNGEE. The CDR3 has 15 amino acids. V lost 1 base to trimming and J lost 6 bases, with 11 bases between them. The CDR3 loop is CASSVIGGINSPLHF. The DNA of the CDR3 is TGTGCCAGCAGCGTAATCGGGGGGATTAATTCACCCCTCCACTTT.

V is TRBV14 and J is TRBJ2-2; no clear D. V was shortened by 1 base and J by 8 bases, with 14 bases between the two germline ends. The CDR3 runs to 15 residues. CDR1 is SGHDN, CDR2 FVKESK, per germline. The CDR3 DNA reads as TGTGCCAGCAGCCAAGTGCGCCTATCAAGTGGGGAGCTGTTTTTT. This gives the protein CASSQVRLSSGELFF.

The CDR3, as DNA: TGTGCCAGCGCTGACCCGGGACAGGTTAGCACCGGGGAGCTGTTTTTT. It codes for CASADPGQVSTGELFF. The chain combines TRBV2 with TRBJ2-2; TRBD1 agrees at 8 bases. Germline V gene data show CDR1 as SNHLY and CDR2 as FYNNEI. The CDR3 spans 16 residues. V shed 8 bases, J shed 4 bases, and the junction held 12 bases outside the gene matches.

CDR3 nucleotides: TGCGCCAGCAGCCAAGGGACTAGCGGGAAAGAGACCCAGTACTTC. Its translation is CASSQGTSGKETQYF. The genes are TRBV4-3 and TRBJ2-5; TRBD2 matches 12 bases. The CDR3 is 15 amino acids. In germline, CDR1 is LGHNA, CDR2 YSLEER. The junction had 0 bases not matched to a gene; V was cut back by 1 base and J by 3 bases.

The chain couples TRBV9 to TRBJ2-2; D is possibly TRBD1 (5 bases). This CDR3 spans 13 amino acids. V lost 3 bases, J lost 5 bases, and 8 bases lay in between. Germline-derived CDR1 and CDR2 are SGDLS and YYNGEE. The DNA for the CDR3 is TGTGCCAGCAGCGCGAGACAGACCGGGGAGCTGTTTTTT. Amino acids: CASSARQTGELFF. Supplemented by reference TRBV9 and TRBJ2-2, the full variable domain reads DSGVTQTPKHLITATGQRVTLRCSPRSGDLSVYWYQQSLDQGLQFLIQYYNGEERAKGNILERFSAQQFPDLHSELNLSSLELGDSALYFCASSARQTGELFFGEGSRLTVL.

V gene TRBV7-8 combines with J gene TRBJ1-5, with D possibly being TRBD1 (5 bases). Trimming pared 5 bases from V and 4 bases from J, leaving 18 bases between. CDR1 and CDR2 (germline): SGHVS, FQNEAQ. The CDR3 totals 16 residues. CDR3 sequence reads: CASSLTGGGGNQPQHF. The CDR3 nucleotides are TGTGCCAGCAGCCTTACGGGGGGTGGAGGGAATCAGCCCCAGCATTTT.

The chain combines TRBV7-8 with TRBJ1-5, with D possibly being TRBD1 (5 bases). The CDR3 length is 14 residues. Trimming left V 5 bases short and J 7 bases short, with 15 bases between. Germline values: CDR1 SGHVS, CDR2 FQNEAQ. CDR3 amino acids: CASSLGEVGQPQHF. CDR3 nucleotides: TGTGCCAGCAGCCTAGGGGAGGTAGGACAGCCCCAGCATTTT.

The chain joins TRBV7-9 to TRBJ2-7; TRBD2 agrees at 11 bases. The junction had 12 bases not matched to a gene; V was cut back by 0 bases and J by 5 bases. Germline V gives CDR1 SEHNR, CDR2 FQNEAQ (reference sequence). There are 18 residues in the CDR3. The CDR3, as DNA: TGTGCCAGCAGCTTAGCGGCTACTAGCGGGAGCCGTAATAACGAGCAGTACTTC. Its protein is CASSLAATSGSRNNEQYF.

CDR3 region: CASSWEGGIVNEQFF. For the CDR3, the DNA is TGTGCCAGCAGCTGGGAGGGAGGCATAGTCAATGAGCAGTTCTTC. The chain is built from TRBV5-6 and TRBJ2-1; 7 bases fit TRBD2. The germline gives CDR1 SGHDT, CDR2 YYEEEE. J gave up 6 bases and V 3 bases, and 9 bases lay outside the gene matches. The CDR3 runs 15 residues.

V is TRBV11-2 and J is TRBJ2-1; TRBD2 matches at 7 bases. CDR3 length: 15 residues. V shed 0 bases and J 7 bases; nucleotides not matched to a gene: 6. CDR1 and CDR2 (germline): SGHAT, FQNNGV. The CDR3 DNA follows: TGTGCCAGCAGCTTAGATCCTAGCGGACTGAATGAGCAGTTCTTC. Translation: CASSLDPSGLNEQFF.

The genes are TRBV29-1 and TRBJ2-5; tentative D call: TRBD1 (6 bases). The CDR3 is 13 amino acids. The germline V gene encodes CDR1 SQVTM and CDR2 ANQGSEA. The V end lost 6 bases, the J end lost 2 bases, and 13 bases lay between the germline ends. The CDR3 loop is CSVHRDGQETQYF. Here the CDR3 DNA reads TGCAGCGTCCACAGGGATGGACAAGAGACCCAGTACTTC.

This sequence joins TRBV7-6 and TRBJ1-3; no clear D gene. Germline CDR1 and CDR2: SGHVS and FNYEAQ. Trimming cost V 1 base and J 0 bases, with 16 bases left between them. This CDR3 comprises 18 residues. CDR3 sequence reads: CASSLGPRPESSGNTIYF. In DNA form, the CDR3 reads TGTGCCAGCAGCTTAGGGCCGCGGCCGGAGAGCTCTGGAAACACCATATATTTT.

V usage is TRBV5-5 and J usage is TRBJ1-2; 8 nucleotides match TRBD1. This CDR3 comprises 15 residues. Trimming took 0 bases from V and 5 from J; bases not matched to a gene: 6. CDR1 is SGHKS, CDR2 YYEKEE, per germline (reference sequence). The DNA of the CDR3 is TGTGCCAGCAGCTTGGGGGGCCAGGGGGCTTATGGCTACACCTTC. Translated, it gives CASSLGGQGAYGYTF.

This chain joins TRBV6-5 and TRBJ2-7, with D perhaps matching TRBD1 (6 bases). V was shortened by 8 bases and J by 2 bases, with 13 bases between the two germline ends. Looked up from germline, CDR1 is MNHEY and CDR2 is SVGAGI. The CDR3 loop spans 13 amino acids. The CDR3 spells CASGAGDAYEQYF. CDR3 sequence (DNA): TGTGCCAGCGGCGCAGGGGACGCCTACGAGCAGTACTTC.

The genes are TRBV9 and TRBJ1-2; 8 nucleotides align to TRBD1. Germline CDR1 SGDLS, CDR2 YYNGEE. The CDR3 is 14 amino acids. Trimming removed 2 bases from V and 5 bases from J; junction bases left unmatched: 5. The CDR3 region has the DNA TGTGCCAGCAGCGTTCAGGGGGCTGGATATGGCTACACCTTC. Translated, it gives CASSVQGAGYGYTF.

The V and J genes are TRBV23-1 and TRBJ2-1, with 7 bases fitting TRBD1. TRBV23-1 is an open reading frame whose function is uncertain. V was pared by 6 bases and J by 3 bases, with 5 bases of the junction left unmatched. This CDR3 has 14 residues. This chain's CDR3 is CASRPGQIYNEQFF. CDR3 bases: TGCGCCAGCAGACCGGGACAGATCTACAATGAGCAGTTCTTC.

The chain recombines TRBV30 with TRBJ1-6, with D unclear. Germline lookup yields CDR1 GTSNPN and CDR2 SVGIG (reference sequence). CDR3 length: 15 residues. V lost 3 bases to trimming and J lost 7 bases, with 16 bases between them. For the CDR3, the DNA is TGTGCCTGGAGCGTAGGACGGGGAATGAATTCACCCCTCCACTTT. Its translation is CAWSVGRGMNSPLHF.

The CDR3 loop is CASSSTHRGNTEAFF. The CDR3 DNA reads as TGTGCCAGCAGTTCAACCCACAGGGGGAACACTGAAGCTTTCTTT. The genes are TRBV28 and TRBJ1-1; the match to TRBD1 covers 7 bases. Trimming at V came to 4 bases and at J to 1 base, leaving 6 bases not matched to a gene. The CDR3 loop spans 15 amino acids. Germline CDR1 is MDHEN and CDR2 is SYDVKM.

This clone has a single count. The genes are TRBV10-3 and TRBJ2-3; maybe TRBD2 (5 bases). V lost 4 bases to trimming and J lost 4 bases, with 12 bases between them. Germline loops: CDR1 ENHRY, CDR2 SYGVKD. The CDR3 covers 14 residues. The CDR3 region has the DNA TGTGCCATCAGTGTTACTCCTAGCCCAGATACGCAGTATTTT. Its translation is CAISVTPSPDTQYF.

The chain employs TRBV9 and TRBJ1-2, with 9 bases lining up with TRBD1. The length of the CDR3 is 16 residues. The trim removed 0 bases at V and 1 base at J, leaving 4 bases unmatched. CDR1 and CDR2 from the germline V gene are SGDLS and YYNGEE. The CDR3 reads CASSVGDRAHNYGYTF. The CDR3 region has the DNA TGTGCCAGCAGCGTAGGGGACAGGGCTCATAACTATGGCTACACCTTC.